This T cell receptor beta chain derives from a study of response to subunit inactivated influenza vaccine. Whole-study findings and limits: The study's authors posited that every seasonal influenza vaccination enlists few new T cells.

TCRdb independently ran MiXCR on the RT-PCR reads; one entry per CDR3 protein. The sample lists 650,000 to 800,000 distinct CDR3 sequences; around 18% were seen once. This clonotype has just a few counts. The antigen is undetermined. CDR1 DFQATT and CDR2 SNEGSKA come from the germline V gene (reference sequence). V lost 3 bases and J lost 0; bases outside the gene matches: 5. The CDR3 loop spans 14 amino acids. The chain recombines TRBV20-1 with TRBJ2-7; 7 nucleotides align to TRBD1. Specimen: PBMCs from blood, collected roughly 5 days after vaccination. This sequence was found in a man aged 45-65 years who received an inactivated influenza vaccine. This CDR3 reads CSASLTGVSYEQYF. In DNA, the CDR3 is TGCAGTGCTAGTCTAACAGGGGTCTCCTACGAGCAGTACTTC.